The text below deals with one T cell receptor beta chain. Its antigen is unidentified. The approximately 120-subject validation cohort, separate from the roughly 700-subject first cohort, included the donors. This specimen belongs to a study of cytomegalovirus exposure and HLA in healthy donors. Whole-study context: The same platform was used for the roughly 110 validation repertoires as for the roughly 730 first-cohort repertoires, as reported in a later analysis. Study-wide points: Cytomegalovirus-associated status was assigned to about 170 TCR beta chains.

The table came from immunoSEQ multiplex PCR; TCRdb's copy has only in-frame clones and leaves some out. The repertoire consists of about 120,000 clones, with 80% to 90% occurring once and the leading ten covering 1.5% to 2%. Germline-derived CDR1 and CDR2 are LNHNV and YYDKDF (reference sequence). Trimming removed 6 bases from V and 5 bases from J, with 10 bases in between. The CDR3 extends over 13 amino acids. The chain carries TRBV15 and TRBJ1-4; possible D gene TRBD1, 5 bases. The origin of this receptor is a young woman in good health and CMV-seronegative. Sequenced sample: PBMCs. The CDR3 sequence is CATRDQGNEKLFF. The CDR3 DNA follows: TGTGCCACCAGAGATCAGGGAAATGAAAAACTGTTTTTT.